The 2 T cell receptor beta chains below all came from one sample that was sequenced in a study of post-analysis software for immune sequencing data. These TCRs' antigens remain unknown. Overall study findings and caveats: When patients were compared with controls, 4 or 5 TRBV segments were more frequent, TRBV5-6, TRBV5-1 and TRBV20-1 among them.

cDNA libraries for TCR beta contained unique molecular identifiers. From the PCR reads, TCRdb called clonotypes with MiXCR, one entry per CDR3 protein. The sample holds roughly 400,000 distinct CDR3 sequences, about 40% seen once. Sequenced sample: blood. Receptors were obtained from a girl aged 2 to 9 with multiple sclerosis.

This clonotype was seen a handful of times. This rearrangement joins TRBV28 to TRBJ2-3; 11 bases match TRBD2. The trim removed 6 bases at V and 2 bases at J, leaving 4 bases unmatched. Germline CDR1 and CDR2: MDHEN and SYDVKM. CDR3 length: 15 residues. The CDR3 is CASRILAGATDTQYF. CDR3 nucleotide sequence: TGTGCCAGCAGAATACTAGCGGGAGCCACAGATACGCAGTATTTT.

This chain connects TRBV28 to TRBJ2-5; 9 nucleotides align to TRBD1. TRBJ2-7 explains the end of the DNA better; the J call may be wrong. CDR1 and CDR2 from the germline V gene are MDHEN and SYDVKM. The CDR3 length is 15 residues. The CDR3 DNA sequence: TGTGCCAGCAGCAACCCACGGGACAGGGTACGCGAGCAGTACTTC. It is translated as CASSNPRDRVREQYF.